The 16 T cell receptor beta chains reported below all come from one sample, sequenced in a study of cytomegalovirus exposure and HLA in healthy donors (dated by TCRdb to the late 2010s). Libraries were made using the immunoSEQ multiplex PCR assay. For the multiplex PCR, a mixture combining 60 forward primers for TCR Vbeta segments and 13 reverse primers for TCR Jbeta segments was used. TCRdb took this table from immuneACCESS and kept in-frame rearrangements with V and J called. Such tables lack part of the clones; where checked against another copy, unresolved V genes explain under half of the gap, and the rest is unexplained. The sample table holds 120,000 or so clones, of which 17% were seen once. Approximately 2.9% of the sample rests with the top ten. Sequencing input: PBMCs. These receptors came from a female donor in good health and CMV-seropositive.

The V call is TRBV30, the J call TRBJ2-7, with 14 positions matching TRBD2. The CDR3 sequence is 18 residues long. V lost 0 bases, J lost 3 bases, and 10 bases stayed unmatched. Germline lookup yields CDR1 GTSNPN and CDR2 SVGIG (reference sequence). CDR3 loop: CAWSVLPGTSGSRYEQYF. In DNA form, the CDR3 reads TGTGCCTGGAGTGTACTCCCCGGGACTAGCGGGAGTCGCTACGAGCAGTACTTC.

J is TRBJ2-3 and V is TRBV7-2, with 8 bases lining up with TRBD1. Trimming took 5 bases from V and 3 from J; bases not matched to a gene: 4. Germline values: CDR1 SGHTA, CDR2 FQGNSA. The CDR3 is 14 residues long. The CDR3 DNA sequence: TGTGCCAGCAGCCCGGACAGGGCAACAGATACGCAGTATTTT. Protein sequence: CASSPDRATDTQYF.

This clone was recorded at least ten times. The chain recombines TRBV7-2 with TRBJ2-4; 15 nucleotides align to TRBD2. There are 20 residues in the CDR3. Losses at the gene ends were 0 bases for V and 6 bases for J; bases not matched to a gene: 12. Germline-derived CDR1 and CDR2 are SGHTA and FQGNSA. CDR3 region: CASSLAGLAGGPRSRNIQYF. The DNA for the CDR3 is TGTGCCAGCAGCTTAGCCGGACTAGCGGGAGGGCCAAGATCTCGAAACATTCAGTACTTC.

This clone has more than one count but fewer than ten. J is TRBJ1-1 and V is TRBV6-5, with TRBD1 identical over 7 bases. Looked up from germline, CDR1 is MNHEY and CDR2 is SVGAGI. With 6 bases clipped from V and 5 bases from J, the junction kept 6 bases outside the gene matches. This CDR3 spans 13 amino acids. The CDR3 is CASSYRGETEAFF. CDR3 nucleotides: TGTGCCAGCAGCTACAGGGGTGAAACTGAAGCTTTCTTT.

This clone was seen more than once but under ten times. The chain joins TRBV5-8 to TRBJ2-7; 7 nucleotides align to TRBD2. CDR1 and CDR2 from the germline V gene are SGHTS and YDEGEE. V trimming: 6 bases; J trimming: 10 bases; junction bases outside the gene matches: 13. The CDR3 is 13 amino acids. The CDR3 region has the DNA TGTGCCAGCACCCCAACGGGGGGTAGGGTACAGTACTTC. Amino acids: CASTPTGGRVQYF.

In this sample, this clone turned up a few times. The rearrangement uses TRBV19 and TRBJ1-1; 8 positions match TRBD1. The length of the CDR3 is 17 residues. Germline V gives CDR1 LNHDA, CDR2 SQIVND (reference sequence). The V segment lost 4 bases and the J segment 5 bases; nucleotides outside the gene matches: 15. This CDR3 is CASSRSRTGTGRTEAFF. The CDR3 DNA reads TGTGCCAGTAGTAGGTCCCGGACAGGGACGGGGCGGACTGAAGCTTTCTTT.

The V call is TRBV11-3, the J call TRBJ2-7; unclear D gene. The CDR3 length is 16 residues. Trimming removed 8 bases at V and 1 base at J, with 21 bases between. Germline CDR1 SGHNT, CDR2 YENEEA. The CDR3 region is CASHGPRRQASYEQYF. Here the CDR3 DNA reads TGTGCCAGCCATGGCCCGCGTAGGCAGGCATCCTACGAGCAGTACTTC.

V and J are TRBV10-1 and TRBJ2-2; D is uncertain. This CDR3 has 12 residues. The germline V and J ends were trimmed by 3 bases and 6 bases, with 5 bases remaining between them. CDR1 and CDR2 from the germline V gene are WNHNN and SYGVQD (reference sequence). The CDR3 coding sequence is TGCGCCAGCAGTGATCCCGCCGGGGAGCTGTTTTTT. Protein product: CASSDPAGELFF.

This clone has a handful of counts. This chain uses TRBV6-1 with TRBJ2-7; TRBD2 agrees at 7 bases. Per the germline V gene, CDR1 is MNHNS and CDR2 is SASEGT. The V gene end was trimmed by 11 bases and the J gene end by 4 bases; junction bases not matched to a gene: 11. The CDR3 covers 13 residues. The DNA of the CDR3 is TGTGCCGGGGGGAGGGAAGACCCATACGAGCAGTACTTC. Its protein product is CAGGREDPYEQYF.

The genes are TRBV29-1 and TRBJ1-3, with a tentative D call TRBD1 (5 bases). Germline V gene data show CDR1 as SQVTM and CDR2 as ANQGSEA. Between the trimmed V and J ends, which lost 6 bases and 0 bases, there was a span of 21 bases. The CDR3 loop spans 17 amino acids. In DNA, the CDR3 is TGCAGCGTCGTTCAGTCAGGGCCATCTATCTCTGGAAACACCATATATTTT. Its protein is CSVVQSGPSISGNTIYF.

This chain connects TRBV7-9 to TRBJ1-2; TRBD1 agrees at 10 bases. The germline gives CDR1 SEHNR, CDR2 FQNEAQ (reference sequence). V was pared by 5 bases and J by 8 bases, with 5 bases of the junction left unmatched. The CDR3 totals 13 residues. Written as DNA, the CDR3 is TGTGCCAGCAGCCCGACAGGGGGCTACGGCTACACCTTC. It specifies CASSPTGGYGYTF.

This sequence joins TRBV4-2 and TRBJ2-3, with 8 bases lining up with TRBD2. This CDR3 region has 15 residues. Looked up from germline, CDR1 is LGHNA and CDR2 is YNFKEQ. After removal of 8 bases from V and 4 bases from J, the junction contained 11 bases not matched to a gene. CDR3 coding DNA: TGTGCCAGCCGGGATAGCGGGAATGCCCCAGATACGCAGTATTTT. This sequence encodes CASRDSGNAPDTQYF.

This clone was observed a few times. This chain connects TRBV28 to TRBJ2-7; 7 nucleotides agree with TRBD1. The CDR3 has 18 amino acids. V gave up 3 bases and J gave up 0 bases; unmatched junction bases: 14. The germline CDR1 and CDR2 sequences are MDHEN and SYDVKM. CDR3 residues: CASSFTVGRGQNSYEQYF. The DNA of the CDR3 is TGTGCCAGCAGTTTTACGGTTGGTAGGGGGCAAAACTCCTACGAGCAGTACTTC.

The genes are TRBV6-5 and TRBJ2-7; 7 bases fit TRBD2. The CDR3 extends over 14 amino acids. Per germline, CDR1 MNHEY and CDR2 SVGAGI. V lost 7 bases and J lost 7; bases outside the gene matches: 13. The CDR3 DNA reads as TGTGCCAGCATCAAAACCGCGGGGGTGGGGGAGCAGTACTTC. It codes for CASIKTAGVGEQYF.

V and J are TRBV7-9 and TRBJ2-7; 7 positions match TRBD1. CDR1 SEHNR and CDR2 FQNEAQ come from the germline V gene (reference sequence). The trim removed 2 bases at V and 0 bases at J, leaving 7 bases unmatched. This CDR3 is 16 amino acids long. CDR3 amino acids: CASSLIWDSDSYEQYF. In DNA form, the CDR3 reads TGTGCCAGCAGCTTAATATGGGACAGCGACTCCTACGAGCAGTACTTC.

The chain couples TRBV27 to TRBJ2-7; 12 bases are shared with TRBD1. The trim removed 4 bases at V and 5 bases at J, leaving 3 bases unmatched. CDR1 and CDR2 (germline): MNHEY, SMNVEV (reference sequence). The CDR3 is 14 amino acids. The CDR3 loop reads CASSSGTGGNEQYF. As DNA, the CDR3 is TGTGCCAGCAGTTCCGGGACAGGGGGCAACGAGCAGTACTTC.